What follows are 5 T cell receptor beta chains derived from one specimen sequenced in a study of regulatory T cells in long-lasting Graves disease. Time point indicated: newly diagnosed GD, antithyroid drugs for less than 3 months. PBMC RNA served as the TCR library source. Building the TCR beta libraries relied on iRepertoire HTBI primers, and CDR3 regions underwent Arm-PCR. TCRdb passed the multiplex PCR reads through MiXCR, listing each CDR3 protein once. The sample holds 400,000 to 650,000 distinct CDR3 sequences; roughly 16% are singletons and the top ten take approximately 25%. This same sample was also taken into another study, of T cells in Graves' hyperthyroidism and ophthalmopathy.

The specimen was peripheral blood mononuclear cells (PBMCs), collected at new diagnosis, from a patient treated with antithyroid drugs. The receptors come from a middle-aged woman with Graves disease.

This clonotype was detected many times. V is TRBV7-9 and J is TRBJ2-7; TRBD2 matches 7 bases. The CDR3 is 13 amino acids. V dropped 8 bases and J dropped 5; count of bases not matched to a gene: 9. Germline V gives CDR1 SEHNR, CDR2 FQNEAQ (reference sequence). The CDR3 loop is CASSMGGSDEQYF. The CDR3 bases are TGTGCCAGCTCAATGGGGGGGTCGGACGAGCAGTACTTC.

Many counts were recorded for this clonotype. The chain is built from TRBV5-1 and TRBJ2-3; D is perhaps TRBD1 or TRBD2 (5 bases each). Trimming removed 3 bases from V and 5 bases from J, with 16 bases in between. Germline CDR1 reads SGHRS; CDR2 reads YFSETQ. This CDR3 region has 15 residues. CDR3 bases: TGCGCCAGCAGCTCCGGGACCCAGAGGGGAGATACGCAGTATTTT. Its translation: CASSSGTQRGDTQYF. Full variable domain (outside the CDR3, taken from reference TRBV5-1 and TRBJ2-3): KAGVTQTPRYLIKTRGQQVTLSCSPISGHRSVSWYQQTPGQGLQFLFEYFSETQRNKGNFPGRFSGRQFSNSRSEMNVSTLELGDSALYLCASSSGTQRGDTQYFGPGTRLTVL.

This clonotype has a handful of counts. J is TRBJ2-4 and V is TRBV4-1; 12 bases match TRBD2. There are 16 residues in the CDR3. The germline gives CDR1 MGHRA, CDR2 YSYEKL. Losses at the gene ends were 3 bases for V and 7 bases for J; bases not matched to a gene: 7. The CDR3 DNA reads as TGCGCCAGCAGCCACCTTCTAGCGGGGGGGAGTAACATTCAGTACTTC. Translated, it gives CASSHLLAGGSNIQYF.

The sample holds many counts of this clonotype. The rearrangement links TRBV7-2 to TRBJ1-2; possibly TRBD1 for D (5 bases). In germline, CDR1 is SGHTA, CDR2 FQGNSA. CDR3 length: 14 residues. V lost 5 bases and J 7 bases, leaving 17 bases between the germline ends. CDR3 protein: CASSPTKGPGGYTF. Here the CDR3 DNA reads TGTGCCAGCAGCCCCACCAAGGGGCCGGGTGGCTACACCTTC. The variable domain in full, with the rest retrieved from reference TRBV7-2 and TRBJ1-2, is GAGVSQSPSNKVTEKGKDVELRCDPISGHTALYWYRQSLGQGLEFLIYFQGNSAPDKSGLPSDRFSAERTGGSVSTLTIQRTQQEDSAVYLCASSPTKGPGGYTFGSGTRLTVV.

The sample holds many counts of this clonotype. The chain links TRBV2 to TRBJ2-3; 7 nucleotides agree with TRBD1. J gave up 0 bases and V 8 bases, and 2 bases lay outside the gene matches. The CDR3 is 13 residues long. CDR1 and CDR2 from the germline V gene are SNHLY and FYNNEI. The CDR3 loop reads CASGQESTDTQYF. CDR3 bases: TGTGCCAGCGGACAGGAGAGCACAGATACGCAGTATTTT.